The text below deals with one T cell receptor (beta chain). Its antigen is not identified. V gave up 5 bases and J gave up 1 base, with 8 bases separating them. CDR1 and CDR2 (germline): MDHEN, SYDVKM. This CDR3 has 13 residues. This specimen belongs to a study of cytomegalovirus exposure and HLA in healthy donors. A multiplex PCR was run with 60 Vbeta primers and 13 Jbeta primers. Authors' methods: The authors later counted tens of millions of unique TCR beta chains, some 9.9 million of them shared. The table came from immunoSEQ multiplex PCR; TCRdb's copy has only in-frame clones and leaves some out. The V and J calls and the clone size are those of that table, but D and trimming were determined from the DNA. The repertoire has roughly 140,000 clones, about 80% of them found once; the top ten carry around 5.4%. Study-level points and caveats: It was reported that TCR beta sequences correctly inferred the HLA-A and HLA-B alleles for most subjects. Researchers reported in a later analysis that a missense DCLRE1C variant was tied to TCR beta V- and J-gene trimming. A highly shared variant cluster was judged a likely technical artifact.

The receptor was isolated from a young man in good health and CMV-seropositive. The genes are TRBV28 and TRBJ1-1, with no clear D. Material for sequencing was PBMCs. Written as DNA, the CDR3 is TGTGCCAGCAGTCCGCGGGAGAACACTGAAGCTTTCTTT. Translated, it gives CASSPRENTEAFF.